This T cell receptor beta chain was obtained from a study of CD8 T cell repertoires and HIV-1 epitope variants. Generated by immunoSEQ multiplex PCR, the TCRdb table keeps only in-frame clones and is missing some. The table lists approximately 4,000 clones, around 68% of them singletons. A note on this clone: The target antigen is unknown.

The CDR3 spans 15 residues. V lost 4 bases and J lost 1; bases outside the gene matches: 7. Germline CDR1 reads SGDLS; CDR2 reads YYNGEE. The TCR comes from a male donor with HIV. Sequencing used cultured CD8+ T cells derived from PBMCs. The V gene is TRBV9, the J gene TRBJ1-1; TRBD1 matches 7 bases. CDR3: CASSFQTGRNTEAFF. CDR3 sequence (DNA): TGTGCCAGCAGCTTCCAGACAGGGAGGAACACTGAAGCTTTCTTT.